These 27 T cell receptor beta chains were sequenced from one sample in a study of shared clonotypes between healthy human individuals (dated by TCRdb to 2019 to 2021). The library was prepared using the immunoSEQ multiplex PCR assay. The table comes from immuneACCESS by way of TCRdb, which keeps in-frame sequences with V and J called. Part of the clones is missing from these tables; in studies checked, under half for an unresolved V gene and the rest for unknown reasons. The sample table shows 230,000 or so clones, and just over 65% are seen once. Approximately 12% of the sample lies in the top ten. The material sequenced was memory CD4+ T cells sorted from blood. The cell subset or site label, as the study defines it: CD45RA-negative fraction. The origin of the receptors is a man between 25 and 39 years old in good health.

This chain links TRBV30 with TRBJ2-1; the D is unclear. V lost 2 bases and J 4 bases, leaving 21 bases between the germline ends. Germline assignment: CDR1 GTSNPN and CDR2 SVGIG (reference sequence). This CDR3 region has 17 residues. The CDR3 is CAWSLVRLWEKYNEQFF. CDR3 DNA: TGTGCCTGGAGTCTAGTTAGGCTGTGGGAAAAATACAATGAGCAGTTCTTC.

With respect to this clone: This sample includes further DNA sequences coding for the same CDR3. V gene TRBV5-1 combines with J gene TRBJ1-1, with D tentatively TRBD1 (5 bases). The length of the CDR3 is 13 residues. Trimming removed 0 bases at V and 5 bases at J, with 8 bases between. The germline gives CDR1 SGHRS, CDR2 YFSETQ. The CDR3 nucleotides read TGCGCCAGCAGCTTGGAGGGGAATACTGAAGCTTTCTTT. Amino acids: CASSLEGNTEAFF.

With regard to this clone: This sample also contains other DNA sequences that code for the same CDR3. The V gene is TRBV19, the J gene TRBJ1-5, with D uncertain. The CDR3 runs to 12 residues. Germline CDR1 and CDR2: LNHDA and SQIVND (reference sequence). V lost 6 bases, J lost 7 bases, and 10 bases lay in between. CDR3 nucleotide sequence: TGTGCCAGTAGCATCCGGATGCAGCCCCAGCATTTT. It translates to CASSIRMQPQHF.

This clone was detected ten times or more. The sample contains more than one DNA sequence encoding this CDR3. The chain links TRBV7-2 to TRBJ2-1; the match to TRBD1 covers 7 bases. This CDR3 contains 15 residues. Germline-derived CDR1 and CDR2 are SGHTA and FQGNSA. With 1 base clipped from V and 2 bases from J, the junction kept 2 bases outside the gene matches. The CDR3 region has the DNA TGTGCCAGCAGCTTAGGGACAGGCCCCTACAATGAGCAGTTCTTC. Its translation: CASSLGTGPYNEQFF.

The chain uses TRBV12-1 and TRBJ2-6; TRBD1 was called by the table and not checked on the DNA. TRBV12-1 is a pseudogene segment. CDR3 length equals 19 residues. The chain's CDR3 is CASSFGTGEWESGANVLTF. The CDR3 DNA follows: TGTGCCAGCAGCTTTGGGACAGGGGAATGGGAATCTGGGGCCAACGTCCTGACTTTC.

The J gene is TRBJ2-7, the V gene TRBV5-1; D gene unclear. CDR1 and CDR2 from the germline V gene are SGHRS and YFSETQ. The CDR3 sequence is 14 residues long. Trimming shortened V by 2 bases and J by 4 bases, and 13 bases separated the two germline ends. CDR3 DNA sequence: TGCGCCAGCAGCTTAGGCCCCGATATGTACGAGCAGTACTTC. It is translated as CASSLGPDMYEQYF.

The rearrangement joins TRBV5-1 to TRBJ2-1, with TRBD2 as a possible D gene (6 bases). The CDR3 has 15 amino acids. The V and J ends lost 3 bases and 6 bases respectively, with 16 bases between them. Germline loops: CDR1 SGHRS, CDR2 YFSETQ. CDR3 sequence (DNA): TGCGCCAGCAGCTCGGGACTGGGAACGATCAATGAGCAGTTCTTC. It yields the protein CASSSGLGTINEQFF.

This rearrangement joins TRBV5-1 to TRBJ2-3; the match to TRBD2 covers 10 bases. This CDR3 comprises 15 residues. CDR1 is SGHRS, CDR2 YFSETQ, per germline. J gave up 6 bases and V 2 bases, and 6 bases lay outside the gene matches. CDR3 sequence reads: CASSFLAGVADTQYF. The CDR3 coding sequence is TGCGCCAGCAGCTTTCTAGCGGGAGTAGCTGATACGCAGTATTTT.

The chain joins TRBV9 to TRBJ1-2; TRBD1 aligns across 8 bases. The CDR3 extends over 17 amino acids. V gave up 0 bases and J gave up 5 bases; unmatched junction bases: 12. Per germline, CDR1 SGDLS and CDR2 YYNGEE. In DNA form, the CDR3 reads TGTGCCAGCAGCGTAGCTACTTTTGGGACAGGCGATTATGGCTACACCTTC. This encodes CASSVATFGTGDYGYTF.

This chain joins TRBV29-1 and TRBJ2-3, with TRBD2 identical over 8 bases. The CDR3 is made up of 14 amino acids. The germline gives CDR1 SQVTM, CDR2 ANQGSEA. V trimming: 4 bases; J trimming: 4 bases; junction bases outside the gene matches: 7. CDR3 nucleotide sequence: TGCAGCGTTGCGACCTCTAGCGGGTCAGATACGCAGTATTTT. This gives the protein CSVATSSGSDTQYF.

This clone was observed a handful of times. The chain uses TRBV7-2 and TRBJ2-2, with D possibly TRBD2 on 6 matching bases. This CDR3 has 15 amino acids. Trimming removed 1 base at V and 7 bases at J, with 13 bases between. CDR1 and CDR2 from the germline V gene are SGHTA and FQGNSA. The CDR3 reads CASSLEDYSGGELFF. In DNA, the CDR3 is TGTGCCAGCAGCTTAGAGGACTACTCGGGCGGGGAGCTGTTTTTT.

V is TRBV7-6 and J is TRBJ2-1, with 10 positions matching TRBD2. The junction had 13 bases not matched to a gene; V was cut back by 3 bases and J by 5 bases. The CDR3 covers 18 residues. Germline assignment: CDR1 SGHVS and CDR2 FNYEAQ. The CDR3 here is CASSFGLAGAQGNNEQFF. The CDR3 region has the DNA TGTGCCAGCAGCTTTGGGCTAGCGGGGGCCCAAGGAAACAATGAGCAGTTCTTC.

This clone has only a few counts. This chain joins TRBV9 and TRBJ2-3; weak D call: TRBD2 (5 bases). V was pared by 4 bases and J by 8 bases, with 20 bases between. Germline loops: CDR1 SGDLS, CDR2 YYNGEE. The CDR3 contains 15 residues. The CDR3: CASSTTSDSRVTQYF. CDR3 in DNA: TGTGCCAGCAGCACTACCTCGGACTCGCGTGTTACGCAGTATTTT.

This chain links TRBV5-1 with TRBJ2-6; TRBD1 aligns across 7 bases. J lost 4 bases, V lost 1 base, and 8 bases had no gene match. Germline CDR1 reads SGHRS; CDR2 reads YFSETQ. This CDR3 comprises 17 residues. The chain's CDR3 is CASSLRQGDSGANVLTF. The CDR3 coding sequence is TGCGCCAGCAGCTTGAGACAGGGAGACTCCGGGGCCAACGTCCTGACTTTC.

The CDR3 bases are TGTGCCAGTAGTATAGGGGCGTGGACTAGCGGGACATACGAGCAGTACTTC. As protein: CASSIGAWTSGTYEQYF. The rearrangement uses TRBV19 and TRBJ2-7; 12 bases are shared with TRBD2. Germline V lookup: CDR1 LNHDA, CDR2 SQIVND (reference sequence). V lost 1 base, J lost 4 bases, and 8 bases stayed unmatched. This CDR3 is built from 17 residues.

The chain joins TRBV15 to TRBJ1-4, with D perhaps TRBD1 (5 bases). This CDR3 is 17 amino acids long. V lost 3 bases, J lost 0 bases, and 14 bases lay in between. Germline V gene lookup returns CDR1 LNHNV and CDR2 YYDKDF (reference sequence). The CDR3 DNA reads as TGTGCCACCAGCAGCGCGAGACAGATTGCAACTAATGAAAAACTGTTTTTT. Amino acids: CATSSARQIATNEKLFF.

This chain uses TRBV28 with TRBJ1-1; TRBD1 might be the D (5 bases). Trimming removed 5 bases from V and 6 bases from J, with 22 bases in between. CDR1 is MDHEN and CDR2 is SYDVKM in the germline V gene. The CDR3 is 16 residues long. The DNA of the CDR3 is TGTGCCAGCAGTCTACGGGGGGAAGCTTCTGTCCCTGAAGCTTTCTTT. Residues: CASSLRGEASVPEAFF.

This clone was observed many times. The CDR3 loop is CASSLRRQGAAYSNQPQHF. The CDR3 bases are TGTGCCAGCAGCTTAAGGAGACAGGGGGCCGCATATAGCAATCAGCCCCAGCATTTT. The chain is built from TRBV5-6 and TRBJ1-5, with 10 bases aligning to TRBD1. Germline V gives CDR1 SGHDT, CDR2 YYEEEE. The CDR3 totals 19 residues. J was trimmed by 0 bases and V by 2 bases; bases with no gene match: 11.

This clone was seen just once. The genes are TRBV7-9 and TRBJ2-1, with 11 bases lining up with TRBD2. With V trimmed by 5 bases and J by 4 bases, 7 bases remained unmatched. CDR3 length: 16 residues. Germline CDR1 is SEHNR and CDR2 is FQNEAQ (reference sequence). The CDR3 bases are TGTGCCAGCAGCACCGTAGGGACTAGCGGATACAATGAGCAGTTCTTC. Translation gives CASSTVGTSGYNEQFF.

This clone came up once. The chain is built from TRBV27 and TRBJ2-7, with TRBD2 identical over 10 bases. This CDR3 is built from 22 residues. The trim removed 4 bases at V and 0 bases at J, leaving 24 bases unmatched. The germline CDR1 and CDR2 sequences are MNHEY and SMNVEV (reference sequence). In DNA form, the CDR3 reads TGTGCCAGCAGTTCCCGGGGGCTAGCGGGAGACAAAAATATACGAATCTCCTACGAGCAGTACTTC. This sequence encodes CASSSRGLAGDKNIRISYEQYF.

This sequence joins TRBV10-1 and TRBJ1-4; D not certain. V was cut by 5 bases and J by 0 bases, with 7 bases left in between. Per germline, CDR1 WNHNN and CDR2 SYGVQD (reference sequence). The CDR3 covers 14 residues. In nucleotides, the CDR3 is TGCGCCAGCAGTTCCGGGACAACTAATGAAAAACTGTTTTTT. Translating it yields CASSSGTTNEKLFF.

This chain connects TRBV15 to TRBJ2-2; D perhaps matches TRBD1 (7 bases). V was shortened by 0 bases and J by 13 bases, with 15 bases between the two germline ends. Looked up from germline, CDR1 is LNHNV and CDR2 is YYDKDF (reference sequence). This CDR3 has 14 amino acids. The CDR3 sequence is CATSRDRGAGRLFF. CDR3 DNA: TGTGCCACCAGCAGAGACAGGGGGGCAGGGCGGCTGTTTTTT.

This chain connects TRBV28 to TRBJ2-1; 8 nucleotides match TRBD1. Germline values: CDR1 MDHEN, CDR2 SYDVKM. The CDR3 loop spans 20 amino acids. V shed 4 bases, J shed 0 bases, and the junction held 17 bases outside the gene matches. In nucleotides, the CDR3 is TGTGCCAGCAGTTCCTCGGGGGCAGGGGGCCTCCTGAGCTCCTACAATGAGCAGTTCTTC. Protein: CASSSSGAGGLLSSYNEQFF.

This clone showed up just a few times. The sample carries other DNA sequences with the same CDR3. V usage is TRBV5-1 and J usage is TRBJ2-5, with TRBD2 identical over 7 bases. The CDR3 has 14 amino acids. Losses at the gene ends were 1 base for V and 5 bases for J; bases not matched to a gene: 5. Germline V gene lookup returns CDR1 SGHRS and CDR2 YFSETQ. The CDR3 coding sequence is TGCGCCAGCAGCTTGTTATGGGAGGGGGAGACCCAGTACTTC. Translating it yields CASSLLWEGETQYF.

The chain uses TRBV9 and TRBJ2-1, with 12 bases fitting TRBD2. This CDR3 spans 16 amino acids. The V and J ends lost 2 bases and 8 bases, in that order; junction bases with no gene match: 8. CDR1 SGDLS and CDR2 YYNGEE come from the germline V gene. Written as DNA, the CDR3 is TGTGCCAGCAGCGTCAGACTAGCGGGGGATGGGGATGAGCAGTTCTTC. It codes for CASSVRLAGDGDEQFF.

This clone was seen just once. The V and J genes are TRBV30 and TRBJ2-5; D remains ambiguous. The germline V and J ends were trimmed by 2 bases and 2 bases, with 6 bases remaining between them. Germline V gene sequence: CDR1 GTSNPN, CDR2 SVGIG (reference sequence). CDR3 size: 12 residues. The CDR3 is CAWSSVQETQYF. Here the CDR3 DNA reads TGTGCCTGGAGTTCGGTTCAAGAGACCCAGTACTTC.

The chain carries TRBV7-2 and TRBJ2-7; 7 nucleotides line up with TRBD2. CDR3 length: 13 amino acids. The trim removed 5 bases at V and 3 bases at J, leaving 4 bases unmatched. Germline lookup yields CDR1 SGHTA and CDR2 FQGNSA. The CDR3 region is CASSNTGGYEQYF. CDR3 bases: TGTGCCAGCAGCAATACGGGGGGCTACGAGCAGTACTTC.